The 15 T cell receptor beta chains listed next were all sequenced from one sample in a study of blood T cell repertoires in COVID-19. Clones were read by immunoSEQ multiplex PCR, and TCRdb kept only the in-frame ones, dropping some. Here the sample spans fewer than 350,000 clones, 90% being singletons. The sequencing sample was made of peripheral blood. The receptors come from a woman aged 25 to 45 with COVID-19, enrolled during active disease.

As concerns this clone: At the DNA level, this CDR3 is encoded by other sequences in the same sample as well. The chain is built from TRBV5-1 and TRBJ1-1; D might be TRBD1 (5 bases). The V end lost 0 bases, the J end lost 1 base, and 7 bases lay between the germline ends. The CDR3 totals 14 residues. Per germline, CDR1 SGHRS and CDR2 YFSETQ. The CDR3 sequence: CASSLAGGNTEAFF. Written as DNA, the CDR3 is TGCGCCAGCAGCTTGGCCGGGGGGAACACTGAAGCTTTCTTT. Full variable domain (remainder filled in from reference TRBV5-1 and TRBJ1-1): KAGVTQTPRYLIKTRGQQVTLSCSPISGHRSVSWYQQTPGQGLQFLFEYFSETQRNKGNFPGRFSGRQFSNSRSEMNVSTLELGDSALYLCASSLAGGNTEAFFGQGTRLTVV.

The chain has TRBV3-1 (or the pseudogene TRBV3-2) and TRBJ1-5, with TRBD1 identical over 10 bases. There are 15 residues in the CDR3. Germline CDR1 and CDR2: LGHDT and YNNKEL (reference sequence). With 1 base clipped from V and 6 bases from J, the junction kept 3 bases outside the gene matches. CDR3 nucleotide sequence: TGTGCCAGCAGCCAAGGGGGACAGGGGATTCAGCCCCAGCATTTT. This sequence encodes CASSQGGQGIQPQHF.

A few counts support this clone. The chain combines TRBV5-1 with TRBJ1-2; D is possibly TRBD1 (5 bases). The CDR3 has 14 residues. V gave up 4 bases and J gave up 3 bases, with 13 bases separating them. Looked up from germline, CDR1 is SGHRS and CDR2 is YFSETQ. The DNA for the CDR3 is TGCGCCAGCAGCCCTGGCGGGGGAGACTATGGCTACACCTTC. Residues: CASSPGGGDYGYTF.

Note on this clone: Other nucleotide sequences from this sample produce the same CDR3. The rearrangement uses TRBV9 and TRBJ2-7; 9 bases align to TRBD2. V was clipped by 0 bases and J by 5 bases; unmatched bases: 6. The CDR3 runs 15 residues. Germline loops: CDR1 SGDLS, CDR2 YYNGEE. CDR3 nucleotides: TGTGCCAGCAGCGTAGGATCGAGCGGGAGGAACGAGCAGTACTTC. Translation gives CASSVGSSGRNEQYF.

This sequence joins TRBV27 and TRBJ1-2, with TRBD1 identical over 8 bases. Germline V gene data show CDR1 as MNHEY and CDR2 as SMNVEV (reference sequence). V was pared by 4 bases and J by 5 bases, with 6 bases of the junction left unmatched. The CDR3 spans 14 residues. As DNA, the CDR3 is TGTGCCAGCAGTTCAACGCGACAGGGGTATGGCTACACCTTC. The encoded protein is CASSSTRQGYGYTF.

The genes are TRBV5-1 and TRBJ2-3; 12 nucleotides align to TRBD2. With V trimmed by 5 bases and J by 6 bases, 7 bases remained unmatched. The CDR3 loop spans 15 amino acids. CDR1 is SGHRS and CDR2 is YFSETQ in the germline V gene. Written as DNA, the CDR3 is TGCGCCAGCAGTGAACTAGCGGGAGGAAGCGATACGCAGTATTTT. Translated, it gives CASSELAGGSDTQYF. The complete variable domain, with remaining parts taken from reference TRBV5-1 and TRBJ2-3, reads KAGVTQTPRYLIKTRGQQVTLSCSPISGHRSVSWYQQTPGQGLQFLFEYFSETQRNKGNFPGRFSGRQFSNSRSEMNVSTLELGDSALYLCASSELAGGSDTQYFGPGTRLTVL.

The rearrangement joins TRBV4-3 to TRBJ2-6; perhaps TRBD2 as D (6 bases). The CDR3 sequence is 17 residues long. Trimming cost V 2 bases and J 0 bases, with 11 bases left between them. Germline CDR1 is LGHNA and CDR2 is YSLEER. The CDR3 sequence is CASSQSVGSSGANVLTF. CDR3 bases: TGCGCCAGCAGCCAAAGTGTCGGGAGCTCTGGGGCCAACGTCCTGACTTTC.

This clone has a single count. The rearrangement joins TRBV6-2 or TRBV6-3 to TRBJ2-5; D perhaps matches TRBD1 (6 bases). This CDR3 has 16 amino acids. The V gene's germline CDR1 is MNHEY and CDR2 SVGEGT. V lost 2 bases and J 6 bases, leaving 19 bases between the germline ends. CDR3 DNA: TGTGCCAGCAGTTACGCTCTCGGGGCAGGGGCCCAGACCCAGTACTTC. Its translation: CASSYALGAGAQTQYF.

This chain joins TRBV28 and TRBJ1-5; the D gene is possibly TRBD1 (5 bases). CDR3 size: 18 residues. From germline, CDR1 is MDHEN and CDR2 SYDVKM. V was pared by 3 bases and J by 5 bases, with 23 bases between. Here the CDR3 DNA reads TGTGCCAGCAGTTTGGCCCCCGGATTGGGGGGTACTGATCAGCCCCAGCATTTT. Protein sequence: CASSLAPGLGGTDQPQHF.

J is TRBJ2-5 and V is TRBV7-2; 7 bases are shared with TRBD2. V shed 5 bases, J shed 4 bases, and the junction held 10 bases outside the gene matches. This CDR3 has 15 residues. The germline V gene has CDR1 SGHTA and CDR2 FQGNSA. CDR3 in DNA: TGTGCCAGCAGCCCGAACTCGGGACTACGAGAGACCCAGTACTTC. This translates into CASSPNSGLRETQYF.

J is TRBJ2-2 and V is TRBV6-6; 10 nucleotides align to TRBD2. After removal of 6 bases from V and 3 bases from J, the junction contained 4 bases not matched to a gene. CDR3 length: 15 amino acids. Germline-derived CDR1 and CDR2 are MNHNY and SVGAGI (reference sequence). The CDR3 sequence is CASSRGLADTGELFF. CDR3 coding DNA: TGTGCCAGCAGCCGAGGACTAGCGGACACCGGGGAGCTGTTTTTT.

The chain recombines TRBV3-1 (or the pseudogene TRBV3-2) with TRBJ1-6, with D uncertain. The V gene lost 5 bases and the J gene lost 0 bases, with 11 bases spanning the gap. Germline V gene sequence: CDR1 LGHDT, CDR2 YNNKEL (reference sequence). The CDR3 spans 16 residues. CDR3 DNA sequence: TGTGCCAGCAGCTACCACGGGAGCTCCTATAATTCACCCCTCCACTTT. It is translated as CASSYHGSSYNSPLHF.

The rearrangement joins TRBV6-5 to TRBJ2-7, with 8 bases that match TRBD1. V dropped 7 bases and J dropped 2; count of bases not matched to a gene: 10. This CDR3 is 15 amino acids long. Germline V gene data show CDR1 as MNHEY and CDR2 as SVGAGI. DNA of the CDR3: TGTGCCAGCACTCCGGGACAGGCTAGAACCTACGAGCAGTACTTC. Encoded protein: CASTPGQARTYEQYF.

This chain joins TRBV2 and TRBJ2-3; 7 bases fit TRBD2. This CDR3 has 14 amino acids. Germline values: CDR1 SNHLY, CDR2 FYNNEI. The CDR3 loop reads CAKGRVGGTDTQYF. CDR3 coding DNA: TGTGCTAAGGGGAGGGTAGGCGGCACAGATACGCAGTATTTT. The whole variable domain, filled in from reference TRBV2 and TRBJ2-3, reads EPEVTQTPSHQVTQMGQEVILRCVPISNHLYFYWYRQILGQKVEFLVSFYNNEISEKSEIFDDQFSVERPDGSNFTLKIRSTKLEDSAMYFCAKGRVGGTDTQYFGPGTRLTVL.

The CDR3 here is CASSHNRGEQYF. The DNA of the CDR3 is TGTGCCAGCAGTCACAACAGGGGCGAGCAGTACTTC. The V gene is TRBV6-6, the J gene TRBJ2-7, with 7 bases that match TRBD1. The J segment lost 6 bases and the V segment lost 5 bases, leaving 4 bases of the junction unmatched. Germline values: CDR1 MNHNY, CDR2 SVGAGI (reference sequence). The CDR3 runs 12 residues.